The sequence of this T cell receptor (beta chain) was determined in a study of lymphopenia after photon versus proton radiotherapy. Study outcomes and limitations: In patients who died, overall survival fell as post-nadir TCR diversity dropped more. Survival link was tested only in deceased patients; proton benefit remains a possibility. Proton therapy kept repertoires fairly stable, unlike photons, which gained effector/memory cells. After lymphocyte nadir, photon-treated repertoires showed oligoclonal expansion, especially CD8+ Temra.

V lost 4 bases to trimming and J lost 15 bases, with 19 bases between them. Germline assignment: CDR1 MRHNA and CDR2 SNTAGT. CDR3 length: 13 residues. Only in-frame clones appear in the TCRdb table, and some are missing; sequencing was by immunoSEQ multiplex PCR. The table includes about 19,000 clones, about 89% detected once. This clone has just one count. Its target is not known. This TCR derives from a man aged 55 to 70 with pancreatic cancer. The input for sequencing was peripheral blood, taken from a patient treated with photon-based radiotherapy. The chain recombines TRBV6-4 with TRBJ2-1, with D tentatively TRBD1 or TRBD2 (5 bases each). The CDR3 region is CASSVLPGHLPFF. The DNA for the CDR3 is TGTGCCAGCAGTGTTCTCCCGGGGCACCTCCCGTTCTTC.